The sequence of this T cell receptor (beta chain) was determined in a study of control samples from healthy donors and cancer patients (dated by TCRdb to about 2020). Via the germline V gene, CDR1 is KGHDR and CDR2 SFDVKD. Inclusive of the bounding cysteine and phenylalanine, the CDR3 is 13 residues long. The kept DNA is CDR3 alone, 39 bases in frame from the first base. V is reduced by 4 bases and J by 6 bases, leaving a spacing of 9 bases between them. Receptor amplification or capture employed the immunoSEQ multiplex PCR assay. This is the immuneACCESS table as TCRdb keeps it, with only in-frame sequences that have V and J called. A part of the clones is gone; compared with another copy, unresolved V genes explain less than half, and the rest is unexplained. The sample data list about 79,000 clones, and under 95% of these were observed just once. Together, the top ten hold roughly 1.2% of the sample.

In the case of this clone: The antigen this receptor binds is unknown. No much larger clone exists at a distance of one base, and base qualities are not known.

Specimen: PBMCs. This TCR came from a woman in her thirties or forties with lung cancer. The chain uses TRBV24-1 and TRBJ1-5; the D gene remains uncertain. The DNA sequence follows: TGTGCCACCAGTGAGGGGAGGGCTCAGCCCCAGCATTTT. This codes for CATSEGRAQPQHF.